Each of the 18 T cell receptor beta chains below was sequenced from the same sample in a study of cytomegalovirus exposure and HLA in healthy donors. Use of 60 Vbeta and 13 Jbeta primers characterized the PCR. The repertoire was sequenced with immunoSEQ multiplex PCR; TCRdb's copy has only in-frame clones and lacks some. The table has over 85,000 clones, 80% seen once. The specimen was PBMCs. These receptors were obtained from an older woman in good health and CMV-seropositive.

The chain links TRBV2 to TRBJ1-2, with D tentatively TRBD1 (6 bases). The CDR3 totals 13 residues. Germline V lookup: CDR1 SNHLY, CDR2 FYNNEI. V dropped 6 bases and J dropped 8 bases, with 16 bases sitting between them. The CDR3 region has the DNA TGTGCCAGCAGGGCGTACAGGGCAGACGGCTACACCTTC. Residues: CASRAYRADGYTF.

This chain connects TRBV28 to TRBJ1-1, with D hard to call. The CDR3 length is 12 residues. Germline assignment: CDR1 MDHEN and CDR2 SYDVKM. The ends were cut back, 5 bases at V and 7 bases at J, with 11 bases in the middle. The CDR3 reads CASSPSIGEAFF. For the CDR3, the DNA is TGTGCCAGCAGTCCCTCTATCGGTGAAGCTTTCTTT.

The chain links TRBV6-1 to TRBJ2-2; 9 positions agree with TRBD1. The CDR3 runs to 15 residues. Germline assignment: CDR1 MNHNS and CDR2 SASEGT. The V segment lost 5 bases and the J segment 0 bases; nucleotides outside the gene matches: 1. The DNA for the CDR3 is TGTGCCAGCAGTAGACAGGGGGCGAACACCGGGGAGCTGTTTTTT. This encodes CASSRQGANTGELFF.

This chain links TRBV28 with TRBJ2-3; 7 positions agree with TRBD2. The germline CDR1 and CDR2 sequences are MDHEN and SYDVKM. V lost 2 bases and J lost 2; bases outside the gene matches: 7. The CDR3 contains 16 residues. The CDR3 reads CASSLNAGVPTDTQYF. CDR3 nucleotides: TGTGCCAGCAGTTTAAATGCGGGAGTTCCCACAGATACGCAGTATTTT.

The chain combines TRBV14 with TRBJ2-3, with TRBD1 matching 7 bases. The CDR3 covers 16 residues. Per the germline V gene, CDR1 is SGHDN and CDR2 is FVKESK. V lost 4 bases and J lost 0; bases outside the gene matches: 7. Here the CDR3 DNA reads TGTGCCAGCAGCCTCCGACAGGGTTCTAGCACAGATACGCAGTATTTT. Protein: CASSLRQGSSTDTQYF.

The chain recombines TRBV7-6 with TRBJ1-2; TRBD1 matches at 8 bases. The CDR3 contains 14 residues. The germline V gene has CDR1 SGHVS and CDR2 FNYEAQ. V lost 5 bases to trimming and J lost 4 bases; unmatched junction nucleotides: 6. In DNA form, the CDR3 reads TGTGCCAGCAGCCCGGACAGGGAATCCTATGGCTACACCTTC. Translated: CASSPDRESYGYTF.

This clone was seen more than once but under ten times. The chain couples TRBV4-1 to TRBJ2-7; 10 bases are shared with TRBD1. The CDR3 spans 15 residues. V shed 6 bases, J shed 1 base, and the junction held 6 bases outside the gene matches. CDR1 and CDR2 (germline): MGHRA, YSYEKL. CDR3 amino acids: CASSPGQGPSYEQYF. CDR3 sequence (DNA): TGCGCCAGCAGTCCGGGACAGGGGCCTTCCTACGAGCAGTACTTC.

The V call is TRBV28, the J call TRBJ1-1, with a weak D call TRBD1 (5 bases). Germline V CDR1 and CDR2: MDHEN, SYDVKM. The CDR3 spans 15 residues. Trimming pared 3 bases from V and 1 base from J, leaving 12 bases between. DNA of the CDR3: TGTGCCAGCAGTTTTCCAGGGAGGGAGAACACTGAAGCTTTCTTT. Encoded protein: CASSFPGRENTEAFF.

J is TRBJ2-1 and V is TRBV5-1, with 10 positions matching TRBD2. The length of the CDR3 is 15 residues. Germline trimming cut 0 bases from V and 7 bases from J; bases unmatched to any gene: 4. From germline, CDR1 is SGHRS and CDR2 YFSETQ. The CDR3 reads CASSLGSAGGNEQFF. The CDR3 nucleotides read TGCGCCAGCAGCTTGGGTTCAGCGGGAGGGAATGAGCAGTTCTTC.

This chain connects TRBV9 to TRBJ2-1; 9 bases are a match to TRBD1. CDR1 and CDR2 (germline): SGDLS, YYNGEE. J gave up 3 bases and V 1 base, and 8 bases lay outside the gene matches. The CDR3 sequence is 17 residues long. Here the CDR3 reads CASSVSAGTGFYNEQFF. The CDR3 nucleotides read TGTGCCAGCAGCGTATCCGCGGGGACAGGGTTCTACAATGAGCAGTTCTTC.

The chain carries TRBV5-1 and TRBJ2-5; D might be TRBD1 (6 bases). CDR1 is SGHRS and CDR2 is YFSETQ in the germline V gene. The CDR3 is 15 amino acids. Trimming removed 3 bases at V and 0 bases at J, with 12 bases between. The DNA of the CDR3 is TGCGCCAGCAGCTCTCCACAGGGAGACCAAGAGACCCAGTACTTC. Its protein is CASSSPQGDQETQYF.

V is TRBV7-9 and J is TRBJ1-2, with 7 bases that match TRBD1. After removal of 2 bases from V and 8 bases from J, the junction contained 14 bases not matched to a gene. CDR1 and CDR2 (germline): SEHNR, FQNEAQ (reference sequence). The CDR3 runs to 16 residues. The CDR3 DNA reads TGTGCCAGCAGCTTAAGCGGGGGAGAACAGGGGAACGGCTACACCTTC. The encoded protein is CASSLSGGEQGNGYTF. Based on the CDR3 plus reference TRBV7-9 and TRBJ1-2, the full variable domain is DTGVSQNPRHKITKRGQNVTFRCDPISEHNRLYWYRQTLGQGPEFLTYFQNEAQLEKSRLLSDRFSAERPKGSFSTLEIQRTEQGDSAMYLCASSLSGGEQGNGYTFGSGTRLTVV.

The CDR3 loop reads CASGFPSGRAGGGQETQYF. In nucleotides, the CDR3 is TGTGCTAGTGGTTTTCCTAGCGGGAGGGCCGGGGGGGGTCAAGAGACCCAGTACTTC. The genes are TRBV12-5 and TRBJ2-5; TRBD2 matches 12 bases. With 3 bases clipped from V and 2 bases from J, the junction kept 13 bases outside the gene matches. Germline CDR1 reads LGHNT; CDR2 reads FRNRAP. This CDR3 is 19 amino acids long.

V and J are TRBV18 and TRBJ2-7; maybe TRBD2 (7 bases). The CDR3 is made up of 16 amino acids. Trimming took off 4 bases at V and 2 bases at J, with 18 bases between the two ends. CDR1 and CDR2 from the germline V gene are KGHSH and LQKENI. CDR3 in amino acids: CASSRRGGRGTYEQYF. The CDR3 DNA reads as TGTGCCAGCTCACGGCGCGGGGGCAGGGGCACCTACGAGCAGTACTTC.

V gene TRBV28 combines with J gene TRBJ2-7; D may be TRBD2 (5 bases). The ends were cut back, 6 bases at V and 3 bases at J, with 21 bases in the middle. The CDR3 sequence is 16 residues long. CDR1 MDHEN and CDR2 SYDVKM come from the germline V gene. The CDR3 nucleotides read TGTGCCAGCAGGGAGGCGACGGATCTACTTTTCTACGAGCAGTACTTC. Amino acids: CASREATDLLFYEQYF.

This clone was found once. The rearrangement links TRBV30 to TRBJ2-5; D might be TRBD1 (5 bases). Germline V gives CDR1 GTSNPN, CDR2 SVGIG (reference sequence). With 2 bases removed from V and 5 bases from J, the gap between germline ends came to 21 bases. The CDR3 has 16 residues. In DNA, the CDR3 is TGTGCCTGGAGTTTCCCCGGGCGGAAGGGGCGGGAGACCCAGTACTTC. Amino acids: CAWSFPGRKGRETQYF.

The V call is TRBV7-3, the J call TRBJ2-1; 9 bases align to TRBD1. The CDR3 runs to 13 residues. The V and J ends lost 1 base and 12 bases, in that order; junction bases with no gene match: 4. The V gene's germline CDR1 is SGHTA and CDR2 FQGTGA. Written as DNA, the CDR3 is TGTGCCAGCAGCTTAATGGGACAGGGAGGGCAGTTCTTC. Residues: CASSLMGQGGQFF.

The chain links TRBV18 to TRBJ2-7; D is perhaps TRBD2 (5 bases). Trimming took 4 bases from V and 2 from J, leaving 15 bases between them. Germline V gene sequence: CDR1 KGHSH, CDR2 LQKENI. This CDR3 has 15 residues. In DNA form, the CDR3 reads TGTGCCAGCTCACTCGGCAGTGGGCGGGCCTACGAGCAGTACTTC. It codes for CASSLGSGRAYEQYF.